Listed below are T cell receptor beta chains from one sample, sequenced in a study of T cells after yellow fever vaccination. TCRdb re-analysed the 5' RACE reads in MiXCR, keeping a single row per CDR3 protein. The data hold hundreds of thousands of distinct CDR3 sequences, with 6.2% observed a single time. The specimen was PBMCs, collected 5 days after the yellow fever booster vaccination. These receptors originate from a man aged 30 to 45 who received the YFV17D yellow fever vaccine. CDR3s leave out the opening cysteine and the closing phenylalanine or tryptophan. Each record gives: CDR3 length, V gene, J gene, CDR3 protein.

len: 12
v_gene: TRBV5-1
j_gene: TRBJ1-2
CDR3aa: ASSLRTSGYGYT

len: 13
v_gene: TRBV7-2
j_gene: TRBJ2-3
CDR3aa: ASSLGPSGGDTQY

len: 7
v_gene: TRBV20-1
j_gene: TRBJ2-1
CDR3aa: SATNEQF

len: 12
v_gene: TRBV6-5
j_gene: TRBJ1-5
CDR3aa: ASSYSSVAQPQH

len: 13
v_gene: TRBV11-2
j_gene: TRBJ1-5
CDR3aa: ASSLNGYSNQPQH

len: 11
v_gene: TRBV7-2
j_gene: TRBJ2-7
CDR3aa: ASSPPGFHEQY

len: 14
v_gene: TRBV11-2
j_gene: TRBJ2-7
CDR3aa: ASSLAADRAVYEQY

len: 15
v_gene: TRBV7-8
j_gene: TRBJ1-5
CDR3aa: ASSLARLVGARQPQH

len: 10
v_gene: TRBV28
j_gene: TRBJ2-7
CDR3aa: GTSGRAYEQY

len: 11
v_gene: TRBV29-1
j_gene: TRBJ1-5
CDR3aa: SASGTGNQPQH

len: 11
v_gene: TRBV20-1
j_gene: TRBJ1-2
CDR3aa: SARGGANYGYT

len: 12
v_gene: TRBV20-1
j_gene: TRBJ2-3
CDR3aa: SALAGGPGDTQY

len: 13
v_gene: TRBV30
j_gene: TRBJ2-1
CDR3aa: AWTKNGKQGDEQF

len: 8
v_gene: TRBV20-1
j_gene: TRBJ2-5
CDR3aa: SVTQETQY

len: 12
v_gene: TRBV5-1
j_gene: TRBJ1-1
CDR3aa: ASSKQGADTEAF

len: 10
v_gene: TRBV6-5
j_gene: TRBJ1-5
CDR3aa: ASRASGEPQH

len: 11
v_gene: TRBV11-2
j_gene: TRBJ2-5
CDR3aa: ASSFRDRGPQY

len: 12
v_gene: TRBV9
j_gene: TRBJ2-3
CDR3aa: ASSPRTSEDTQY

len: 13
v_gene: TRBV12-3/TRBV12-4
j_gene: TRBJ2-1
CDR3aa: ASRSSGRRYNEQF

len: 11
v_gene: TRBV18
j_gene: TRBJ2-7
CDR3aa: ASSPGSAYEQY

len: 12
v_gene: TRBV18
j_gene: TRBJ2-4
CDR3aa: ASSPAGVKNIQY

len: 13
v_gene: TRBV27
j_gene: TRBJ2-7
CDR3aa: ASSKYPGTSYEQY

len: 11
v_gene: TRBV27
j_gene: TRBJ1-5
CDR3aa: ASSSFGFQPQH

len: 12
v_gene: TRBV7-2
j_gene: TRBJ2-1
CDR3aa: ASSLAGQLNEQF

len: 14
v_gene: TRBV5-1
j_gene: TRBJ2-2
CDR3aa: ASSLRAASDTGELF

len: 13
v_gene: TRBV7-6
j_gene: TRBJ2-3
CDR3aa: ASSFEAEVTDTQY

len: 13
v_gene: TRBV20-1
j_gene: TRBJ2-1
CDR3aa: SARDGRSSYNEQF

len: 11
v_gene: TRBV20-1
j_gene: TRBJ1-2
CDR3aa: SARETGRSGYT

len: 13
v_gene: TRBV19
j_gene: TRBJ2-3
CDR3aa: ASSISPRDLDTQY

len: 13
v_gene: TRBV5-1
j_gene: TRBJ2-3
CDR3aa: ASSPTQRGTDTQY

len: 16
v_gene: TRBV11-2
j_gene: TRBJ2-7
CDR3aa: ASSFGPVLAGVLHEQY

len: 11
v_gene: TRBV20-1
j_gene: TRBJ2-5
CDR3aa: SAVFRTGETQY

len: 12
v_gene: TRBV5-4
j_gene: TRBJ1-2
CDR3aa: ASSPGGPNYGYT